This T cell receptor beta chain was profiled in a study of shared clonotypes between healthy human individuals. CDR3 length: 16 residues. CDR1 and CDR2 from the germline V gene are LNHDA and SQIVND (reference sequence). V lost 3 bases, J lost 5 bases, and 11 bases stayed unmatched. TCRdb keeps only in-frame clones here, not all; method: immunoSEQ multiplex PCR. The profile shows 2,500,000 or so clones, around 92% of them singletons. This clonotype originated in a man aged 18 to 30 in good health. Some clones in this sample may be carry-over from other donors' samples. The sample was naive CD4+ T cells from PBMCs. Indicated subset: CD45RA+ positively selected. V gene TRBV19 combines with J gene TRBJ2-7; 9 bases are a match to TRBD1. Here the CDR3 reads CASSILPGQGTHEQYF. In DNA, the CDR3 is TGTGCCAGTAGTATCCTCCCAGGACAGGGGACCCACGAGCAGTACTTC.